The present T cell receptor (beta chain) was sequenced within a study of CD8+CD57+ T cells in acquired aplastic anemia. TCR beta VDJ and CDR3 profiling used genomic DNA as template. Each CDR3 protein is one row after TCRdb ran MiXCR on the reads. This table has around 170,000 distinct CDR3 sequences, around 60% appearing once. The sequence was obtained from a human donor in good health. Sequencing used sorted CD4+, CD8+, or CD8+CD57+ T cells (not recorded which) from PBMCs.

The CDR3 region has the DNA TGCGCCAGCAGCCAAGATCCAGGGGGGTACAGGGGGCGAGGAAACACCATATATTTT. Its protein is CASSQDPGGYRGRGNTIYF. The chain employs TRBV4-1 and TRBJ1-3; 9 nucleotides match TRBD1. This CDR3 has 19 residues. Germline V gives CDR1 MGHRA, CDR2 YSYEKL. V lost 0 bases to trimming and J lost 4 bases; unmatched junction nucleotides: 13.